The 12 T cell receptor beta chains reported below all come from one sample, sequenced in a study of identical twins (dated by TCRdb to 2016 to 2018). Receptor libraries were prepared by 5' RACE. For sequencing, an Illumina HiSeq 2000 was employed. The raw public reads went through TCRdb reprocessing: fastp at Q25, MiXCR clone calling, in-frame beta chains kept. Each CDR3 protein gets just one entry, which takes the most common genes and DNA from the rows behind it. In all, the sample holds 300,000 to 350,000 distinct CDR3 sequences, and 10% to 15% of those were seen once. Approximately 7.5% of the sample comes from the top ten. The data also belong to a second study, concerning yellow fever vaccine responses in identical twins.

Source material: CD8+ T cells sorted from blood. The receptors come from a woman younger than 30 in good health.

The chain recombines TRBV7-8 with TRBJ2-5; D may be TRBD1 (7 bases). V was clipped by 4 bases and J by 0 bases, with 12 bases between them. Germline values: CDR1 SGHVS, CDR2 FQNEAQ. CDR3 length: 15 residues. The CDR3 here is CASSSGGWNQETQYF. The DNA for the CDR3 is TGTGCCAGCAGCTCAGGGGGGTGGAACCAAGAGACCCAGTACTTC.

This clonotype was seen a few times. This chain uses TRBV5-6 with TRBJ2-1; 8 bases are shared with TRBD1. Germline CDR1 reads SGHDT; CDR2 reads YYEEEE. CDR3 length: 16 residues. The V segment lost 5 bases and the J segment 4 bases; nucleotides outside the gene matches: 11. This CDR3 reads CASRYTGTGLYNEQFF. The CDR3 bases are TGTGCCAGCAGATATACCGGGACAGGCCTATACAATGAGCAGTTCTTC. The complete variable domain, with remaining parts taken from reference TRBV5-6 and TRBJ2-1, reads DAGVTQSPTHLIKTRGQQVTLRCSPKSGHDTVSWYQQALGQGPQFIFQYYEEEERQRGNFPDRFSGHQFPNYSSELNVNALLLGDSALYLCASRYTGTGLYNEQFFGPGTRLTVL.

This clonotype was detected a few times. This rearrangement joins TRBV10-2 to TRBJ2-3, with D perhaps matching TRBD1 or TRBD2 (5 bases each). The CDR3 is 15 amino acids. V lost 1 base to trimming and J lost 6 bases, with 14 bases between them. Germline V gives CDR1 WSHSY, CDR2 SAAADI. The CDR3 here is CASSELGTRLDTQYF. In nucleotides, the CDR3 is TGCGCCAGCAGTGAGTTGGGGACCCGCCTGGATACGCAGTATTTT.

This clonotype was observed a few times. V usage is TRBV4-1 and J usage is TRBJ2-1, with D perhaps matching TRBD2 (5 bases). From germline, CDR1 is MGHRA and CDR2 YSYEKL. V dropped 1 base and J dropped 12 bases, with 16 bases sitting between them. This CDR3 spans 14 amino acids. The CDR3 nucleotides read TGCGCCAGCAGCCAAGCGGGAAGGGAAATTGGGCAGTTCTTC. It is translated as CASSQAGREIGQFF.

This clonotype was detected many times. V and J are TRBV3-1 and TRBJ2-1; 11 positions agree with TRBD2. CDR1 and CDR2 (germline): LGHDT, YNNKEL (reference sequence). This CDR3 spans 17 amino acids. V shed 0 bases and J 4 bases; nucleotides not matched to a gene: 5. The CDR3 loop reads CASSQEWGTSGYNEQFF. CDR3 DNA sequence: TGTGCCAGCAGCCAAGAGTGGGGGACTAGCGGTTACAATGAGCAGTTCTTC.

V and J are TRBV2 and TRBJ2-3; either TRBD1 or TRBD2 may fit D (6 bases each). This CDR3 region has 16 residues. V was cut by 7 bases and J by 0 bases, with 17 bases left in between. Germline CDR1 SNHLY, CDR2 FYNNEI. CDR3: CASMRFGGGSTDTQYF. In DNA, the CDR3 is TGTGCCAGCATGAGGTTCGGGGGCGGTAGCACAGATACGCAGTATTTT.

A few counts support this clonotype. The chain combines TRBV2 with TRBJ2-7; D is possibly TRBD1 (6 bases). Germline values: CDR1 SNHLY, CDR2 FYNNEI. The CDR3 loop spans 20 amino acids. V lost 0 bases to trimming and J lost 1 base, with 25 bases between them. CDR3 region: CASSEALPGQTYAVSYEQYF. Here the CDR3 DNA reads TGTGCCAGCAGTGAAGCCTTACCAGGACAGACCTACGCGGTATCCTACGAGCAGTACTTC.

This clonotype was found a few times. CDR3 nucleotides: TGCAGTGCTAGATCTACAGGGGCTTGGGAGCAGTACTTC. This sequence encodes CSARSTGAWEQYF. The rearrangement joins TRBV20-1 to TRBJ2-7; 7 bases fit TRBD1. The V gene end was trimmed by 2 bases and the J gene end by 7 bases; junction bases not matched to a gene: 8. CDR3 length: 13 residues. Germline V gene lookup returns CDR1 DFQATT and CDR2 SNEGSKA (reference sequence).

V is TRBV21-1 and J is TRBJ2-6. TRBV21-1 is an annotated pseudogene. The CDR3 has 17 amino acids. The CDR3 DNA reads TGTGCCAGCAGCAGGAAAGACTTTTTCTCTGGGGCCAACGTCCTGACTTTC. Translating gives CASSRKDFFSGANVLTF.

At least ten counts were recorded for this clonotype. The CDR3 DNA reads TGTGCCAGCAGTTTATTTCCTAGCGAGTACAATGAGCAGTTCTTC. This sequence encodes CASSLFPSEYNEQFF. The J gene is TRBJ2-1, the V gene TRBV28, with D perhaps matching TRBD2 (6 bases). Germline CDR1 reads MDHEN; CDR2 reads SYDVKM. V was pared by 1 base and J by 4 bases, with 11 bases between. The CDR3 contains 15 residues.

The chain couples TRBV10-2 to TRBJ2-1; TRBD2 matches 7 bases. The junction had 15 bases not matched to a gene; V was cut back by 2 bases and J by 14 bases. Looked up from germline, CDR1 is WSHSY and CDR2 is SAAADI. This CDR3 region has 15 residues. The CDR3 DNA is TGCGCCAGCAGTGAGGTAGCGGGCCCCGGCTACGAGGAGTTCTTC. Amino acid sequence: CASSEVAGPGYEEFF.

This clonotype was observed many times. The genes are TRBV27 and TRBJ2-3; no definite D call. This CDR3 spans 15 amino acids. Trimming took off 6 bases at V and 1 base at J, with 14 bases between the two ends. Germline V CDR1 and CDR2: MNHEY, SMNVEV (reference sequence). The DNA of the CDR3 is TGTGCCAGCAGCCACAAACCCTCAGGCACAGATACGCAGTATTTT. This translates into CASSHKPSGTDTQYF.